These 32 T cell receptor beta chains originate from one sample sequenced in a study of T cells in localized non-small cell lung cancer. Clones were sequenced by immunoSEQ multiplex PCR, and TCRdb holds only the in-frame ones, with some missing. This sample has 30,000 to 40,000 clones, with over 75% found just once. This material consisted of peripheral blood, taken before any cancer treatment. Every receptor here comes from a male donor at least 60 years old with stage III squamous cell lung carcinoma.

The chain has TRBV7-8 and TRBJ1-2; D is undetermined. In germline, CDR1 is SGHVS, CDR2 FQNEAQ. The CDR3 loop spans 17 amino acids. Trimming shortened V by 1 base and J by 1 base, and 16 bases separated the two germline ends. The CDR3 sequence is CASSLGSRLNSNYGYTF. CDR3 DNA sequence: TGTGCCAGCAGCTTAGGAAGCAGGCTAAATAGTAACTATGGCTACACCTTC.

The CDR3 DNA reads as TGCAGTGCTAGAGCGGATGGGCGCCAGTACTTC. Amino acid sequence: CSARADGRQYF. The chain has TRBV20-1 and TRBJ2-5, with no clear D. Germline V gives CDR1 DFQATT, CDR2 SNEGSKA (reference sequence). The V gene lost 1 base and the J gene lost 10 bases, with 10 bases spanning the gap. The CDR3 extends over 11 amino acids.

This clone was seen a single time. V and J are TRBV7-2 and TRBJ1-2, with a weak D call TRBD1 (5 bases). The germline V gene has CDR1 SGHTA and CDR2 FQGNSA. The CDR3 is made up of 16 amino acids. V lost 5 bases, J lost 4 bases, and 20 bases lay in between. CDR3 bases: TGTGCCAGCAGCCCCCGTTCACCAGGGCCGGGCTATGGCTACACCTTC. It specifies CASSPRSPGPGYGYTF. Drawing the rest from reference TRBV7-2 and TRBJ1-2, the complete variable domain is GAGVSQSPSNKVTEKGKDVELRCDPISGHTALYWYRQSLGQGLEFLIYFQGNSAPDKSGLPSDRFSAERTGGSVSTLTIQRTQQEDSAVYLCASSPRSPGPGYGYTFGSGTRLTVV.

The chain has TRBV6-1 and TRBJ2-7; D is perhaps TRBD1 or TRBD2 (5 bases each). CDR3 length: 15 amino acids. Germline loops: CDR1 MNHNS, CDR2 SASEGT. V dropped 7 bases and J dropped 2 bases, with 18 bases sitting between them. The CDR3 DNA follows: TGTGCCAGCACCCAAACGGGGACGAGGGCCTACGAGCAGTACTTC. This encodes CASTQTGTRAYEQYF.

This chain uses TRBV10-1 with TRBJ2-3; 9 bases fit TRBD2. CDR3 length equals 17 residues. J lost 0 bases, V lost 3 bases, and 7 bases had no gene match. Germline V lookup: CDR1 WNHNN, CDR2 SYGVQD (reference sequence). DNA of the CDR3: TGCGCCAGCAGTGATTCCCAAACTAGCGGGAGCACAGATACGCAGTATTTT. Protein sequence: CASSDSQTSGSTDTQYF.

The chain couples TRBV6-1 to TRBJ1-4; D gene uncertain. The V end was cut by 2 bases, the J end by 0 bases, with 4 bases between. Per germline, CDR1 MNHNS and CDR2 SASEGT. CDR3 size: 14 residues. CDR3 loop: CASSEQPTNEKLFF. The CDR3, as DNA: TGTGCCAGCAGTGAACAGCCAACTAATGAAAAACTGTTTTTT.

The genes are TRBV10-3 and TRBJ2-2; TRBD2 agrees at 9 bases. This CDR3 contains 16 residues. V shed 3 bases, J shed 5 bases, and the junction held 7 bases outside the gene matches. In germline, CDR1 is ENHRY, CDR2 SYGVKD. CDR3 in DNA: TGTGCCATCAGTGACTTAGCGGGAGAATTTACCGGGGAGCTGTTTTTT. It codes for CAISDLAGEFTGELFF.

This clone turned up a few times. The V call is TRBV10-3, the J call TRBJ1-1; 7 nucleotides match TRBD1. The CDR3 runs to 18 residues. CDR1 ENHRY and CDR2 SYGVKD come from the germline V gene. J gave up 0 bases and V 2 bases, and 12 bases lay outside the gene matches. The CDR3 region is CAISEGDRLIDMNTEAFF. CDR3 nucleotide sequence: TGTGCCATCAGTGAGGGGGACAGACTAATCGATATGAACACTGAAGCTTTCTTT.

The chain joins TRBV7-6 to TRBJ1-1; 7 bases match TRBD1. CDR1 and CDR2 from the germline V gene are SGHVS and FNYEAQ. Trimming cost V 5 bases and J 1 base; bases outside gene matches: 7. The CDR3 is made up of 15 amino acids. CDR3 region: CASSTRQGRNTEAFF. CDR3 nucleotide sequence: TGTGCCAGCAGCACCCGACAGGGTCGGAACACTGAAGCTTTCTTT.

The chain has TRBV2 and TRBJ1-5; no firm D call. Germline values: CDR1 SNHLY, CDR2 FYNNEI. The CDR3 totals 15 residues. Trimming cost V 5 bases and J 6 bases, with 17 bases left between them. CDR3 loop: CASSLPPRLSQPQHF. Written as DNA, the CDR3 is TGTGCCAGCAGTCTACCACCCAGACTAAGTCAGCCCCAGCATTTT.

This clone was counted once. This chain uses TRBV9 with TRBJ2-3; D not certain. The V end was cut by 0 bases, the J end by 0 bases, with 8 bases between. The germline V gene encodes CDR1 SGDLS and CDR2 YYNGEE. This CDR3 has 15 residues. Here the CDR3 DNA reads TGTGCCAGCAGCGTAGGGGCACATAGCACAGATACGCAGTATTTT. Its translation: CASSVGAHSTDTQYF.

This clone has only a few counts. This rearrangement joins TRBV2 to TRBJ2-7; 8 positions match TRBD1. This CDR3 has 14 residues. V was clipped by 6 bases and J by 1 base; unmatched bases: 5. Germline V gene data show CDR1 as SNHLY and CDR2 as FYNNEI. CDR3 nucleotide sequence: TGTGCCAGCAGGAGACAGGGGAATTCCTACGAGCAGTACTTC. It translates to CASRRQGNSYEQYF.

This clone was counted once. This chain's CDR3 is CASSLSAGTGNTIYF. The DNA for the CDR3 is TGTGCCAGCAGCTTATCGGCCGGAACTGGAAACACCATATATTTT. The chain couples TRBV11-2 to TRBJ1-3; D is unclear. CDR1 SGHAT and CDR2 FQNNGV come from the germline V gene. The CDR3 consists of 15 residues. The V end lost 2 bases, the J end lost 2 bases, and 10 bases lay between the germline ends.

V gene TRBV27 combines with J gene TRBJ2-7; 10 bases match TRBD1. The CDR3 covers 16 residues. V was clipped by 5 bases and J by 7 bases; unmatched bases: 14. Germline V gene lookup returns CDR1 MNHEY and CDR2 SMNVEV (reference sequence). The CDR3 coding sequence is TGTGCCAGCAGTCGAATGTCGGGACAGGGGAGTAGGGAGCAGTACTTC. It specifies CASSRMSGQGSREQYF.

The chain employs TRBV19 and TRBJ1-4, with D uncertain. V dropped 4 bases and J dropped 8 bases, with 11 bases sitting between them. CDR1 LNHDA and CDR2 SQIVND come from the germline V gene (reference sequence). This CDR3 has 13 amino acids. In nucleotides, the CDR3 is TGTGCCAGTAGTAGATCTGCAGTGGAAAAACTGTTTTTT. Protein: CASSRSAVEKLFF.

This clone was recorded once. The chain recombines TRBV15 with TRBJ2-5; D is unresolved. Trimming removed 0 bases from V and 2 bases from J, with 10 bases in between. Per germline, CDR1 LNHNV and CDR2 YYDKDF (reference sequence). This CDR3 spans 15 amino acids. CDR3 sequence reads: CATSRDRASQETQYF. CDR3 DNA: TGTGCCACCAGCAGAGATCGGGCAAGTCAAGAGACCCAGTACTTC.

This clone was counted a few times. The chain joins TRBV7-2 to TRBJ1-2, with a weak D call TRBD1 (5 bases). CDR1 SGHTA and CDR2 FQGNSA come from the germline V gene. The CDR3 consists of 16 residues. V was trimmed by 0 bases and J by 1 base, leaving 12 bases between them. In DNA, the CDR3 is TGTGCCAGCAGCTTAGCTGACAGAGTCTTTAACTATGGCTACACCTTC. It yields the protein CASSLADRVFNYGYTF. The full variable domain, in which reference TRBV7-2 and TRBJ1-2 provide the parts outside the CDR3, is GAGVSQSPSNKVTEKGKDVELRCDPISGHTALYWYRQSLGQGLEFLIYFQGNSAPDKSGLPSDRFSAERTGGSVSTLTIQRTQQEDSAVYLCASSLADRVFNYGYTFGSGTRLTVV.

The J gene is TRBJ2-1, the V gene TRBV7-2; a possible D gene is TRBD1 (6 bases). Germline CDR1 and CDR2: SGHTA and FQGNSA. V was clipped by 5 bases and J by 2 bases, with 13 bases between them. This CDR3 region has 15 residues. The CDR3 spells CASSLSGTTYNEQFF. The CDR3 DNA reads TGTGCCAGCAGCCTATCCGGGACAACCTACAATGAGCAGTTCTTC.

Notes on this clone: At one of its ends the junction is not consistent with the germline gene, which may arise from a read error. In DNA, the CDR3 is TGTGCAAGCACTCTCCGGGAGGCGGCCACTGAAGCTTTCTTT. It yields the protein CASTLREAATEAFF. The chain links TRBV2 to TRBJ1-1; D remains ambiguous. CDR3 length equals 14 residues. CDR1 is SNHLY, CDR2 FYNNEI, per germline.

The CDR3 nucleotides are TGTGCCAGCAGCTTACTACCGGCAGCTGGTCGAGATGAAGCTTTCTTT. Translating gives CASSLLPAAGRDEAFF. The chain recombines TRBV7-2 with TRBJ1-1; D is ambiguous. The CDR3 contains 16 residues. The germline CDR1 and CDR2 sequences are SGHTA and FQGNSA. V lost 2 bases and J lost 7, with 20 bases in between.

The chain couples TRBV7-9 to TRBJ2-2; no firm D call. The ends were cut back, 8 bases at V and 1 base at J, with 11 bases in the middle. Germline V gene data show CDR1 as SEHNR and CDR2 as FQNEAQ (reference sequence). The CDR3 is 14 amino acids. DNA of the CDR3: TGTGCCAGCGGGCTCGCGATGAACACCGGGGAGCTGTTTTTT. It codes for CASGLAMNTGELFF.

This chain connects TRBV5-1 to TRBJ2-1; 7 nucleotides match TRBD2. The CDR3 has 16 residues. After removal of 0 bases from V and 0 bases from J, the junction contained 3 bases not matched to a gene. Germline V gene sequence: CDR1 SGHRS, CDR2 YFSETQ. CDR3 DNA: TGCGCCAGCAGCTTGGCAGGCGGGAGCTCCTACAATGAGCAGTTCTTC. This translates into CASSLAGGSSYNEQFF.

V is TRBV5-6 and J is TRBJ1-1; no definite D call. Per germline, CDR1 SGHDT and CDR2 YYEEEE. The CDR3 runs to 14 residues. The ends were cut back, 0 bases at V and 1 base at J, with 7 bases in the middle. DNA for the CDR3: TGTGCCAGCAGCTTGGATTTACAGAACACTGAAGCTTTCTTT. Its protein is CASSLDLQNTEAFF.

The J gene is TRBJ2-2, the V gene TRBV6-6; 7 bases agree with TRBD2. The CDR3 runs to 16 residues. V shed 5 bases, J shed 2 bases, and the junction held 8 bases outside the gene matches. Per the germline V gene, CDR1 is MNHNY and CDR2 is SVGAGI (reference sequence). CDR3 sequence reads: CASSQGTTFNTGELFF. The CDR3 nucleotides read TGTGCCAGCAGTCAAGGGACTACATTTAACACCGGGGAGCTGTTTTTT.

The V and J genes are TRBV6-1 and TRBJ1-1; a weak D match, TRBD1 (5 bases). Trimming removed 7 bases at V and 9 bases at J, with 15 bases between. This CDR3 has 12 residues. Germline values: CDR1 MNHNS, CDR2 SASEGT. The CDR3 reads CASKTDSRKAFF. The CDR3 bases are TGTGCCAGCAAAACCGACAGCCGGAAAGCTTTCTTT.

The V gene is TRBV4-1, the J gene TRBJ1-2; 11 positions match TRBD1. CDR1 is MGHRA, CDR2 YSYEKL, per germline. CDR3 size: 16 residues. V trimming: 0 bases; J trimming: 6 bases; junction bases outside the gene matches: 6. Here the CDR3 DNA reads TGCGCCAGCAGCCAAGAATGGAGGACAGGGGGCCATGGCTACACCTTC. As protein: CASSQEWRTGGHGYTF.

The V and J genes are TRBV30 and TRBJ1-2; D uncertain. The CDR3 spans 14 residues. Trimming stripped 2 bases from V and 5 bases from J, with 15 bases between. CDR1 GTSNPN and CDR2 SVGIG come from the germline V gene (reference sequence). The CDR3 sequence is CAWSSEGHTYGYTF. The CDR3 DNA is TGTGCCTGGAGTTCCGAAGGGCATACTTATGGCTACACCTTC.

This chain links TRBV14 with TRBJ1-4; tentatively, D is TRBD1 (6 bases). In germline, CDR1 is SGHDN, CDR2 FVKESK. Trimming cost V 4 bases and J 3 bases, with 12 bases left between them. The CDR3 has 15 residues. The CDR3 nucleotides read TGTGCCAGCAGCCGTAACAGGGTGGCTAATGAAAAACTGTTTTTT. As protein: CASSRNRVANEKLFF.

The gene calls are TRBV5-4 and TRBJ2-7; 7 positions agree with TRBD1. Trimming took 3 bases from V and 4 from J; bases not matched to a gene: 10. There are 15 residues in the CDR3. Germline V gene sequence: CDR1 SGHNT, CDR2 YYREEE (reference sequence). CDR3 nucleotide sequence: TGTGCCAGCAGCTCGACAGGGATTTCACGTTACGAGCAGTACTTC. It yields the protein CASSSTGISRYEQYF.

V gene TRBV27 combines with J gene TRBJ2-7, with D possibly matching TRBD1 (5 bases). Trimming pared 5 bases from V and 3 bases from J, leaving 14 bases between. The CDR3 length is 14 residues. Germline V gives CDR1 MNHEY, CDR2 SMNVEV (reference sequence). In DNA form, the CDR3 reads TGTGCCAGCAGTCTTAGAGTTAGGGGCTACGAGCAGTACTTC. Protein sequence: CASSLRVRGYEQYF.

CDR3 coding DNA: TGCGCCAGCAGCCAAGGGACAGGGTCTCCCCAGTACTTC. It translates to CASSQGTGSPQYF. The chain links TRBV4-1 to TRBJ2-7; 8 bases are shared with TRBD1. The CDR3 covers 13 residues. Germline trimming cut 1 base from V and 10 bases from J; bases unmatched to any gene: 6. Germline assignment: CDR1 MGHRA and CDR2 YSYEKL.

The chain combines TRBV30 with TRBJ2-2; tentative D call: TRBD2 (6 bases). The V gene lost 3 bases and the J gene lost 5 bases, with 16 bases spanning the gap. The V gene's germline CDR1 is GTSNPN and CDR2 SVGIG (reference sequence). The CDR3 extends over 15 amino acids. The CDR3 reads CAWRIPGLWTGELFF. DNA of the CDR3: TGTGCCTGGAGGATACCGGGACTTTGGACCGGGGAGCTGTTTTTT.